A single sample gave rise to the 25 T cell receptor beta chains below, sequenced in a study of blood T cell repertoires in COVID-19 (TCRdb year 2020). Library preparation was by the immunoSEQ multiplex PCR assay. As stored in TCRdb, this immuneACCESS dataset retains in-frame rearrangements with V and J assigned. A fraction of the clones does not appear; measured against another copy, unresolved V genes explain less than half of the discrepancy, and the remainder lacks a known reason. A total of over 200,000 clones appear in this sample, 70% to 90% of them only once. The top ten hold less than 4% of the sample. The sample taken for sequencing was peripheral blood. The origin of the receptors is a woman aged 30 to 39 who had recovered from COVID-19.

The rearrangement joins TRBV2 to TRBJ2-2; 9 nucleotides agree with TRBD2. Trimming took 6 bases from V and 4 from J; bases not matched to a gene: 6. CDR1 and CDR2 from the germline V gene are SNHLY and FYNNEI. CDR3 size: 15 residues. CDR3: CASRRLAGFTGELFF. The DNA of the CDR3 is TGTGCCAGCAGGCGGCTAGCGGGGTTCACCGGGGAGCTGTTTTTT.

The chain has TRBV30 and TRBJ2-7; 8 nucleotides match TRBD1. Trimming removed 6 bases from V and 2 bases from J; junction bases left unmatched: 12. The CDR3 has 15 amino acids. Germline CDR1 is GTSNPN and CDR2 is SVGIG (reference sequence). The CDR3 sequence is CACRQGRRSAYEQYF. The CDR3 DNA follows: TGTGCCTGCCGACAGGGGAGGAGGAGCGCCTACGAGCAGTACTTC. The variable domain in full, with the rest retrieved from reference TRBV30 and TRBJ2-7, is SQTIHQWPATLVQPVGSPLSLECTVEGTSNPNLYWYRQAAGRGLQLLFYSVGIGQISSEVPQNLSASRPQDRQFILSSKKLLLSDSGFYLCACRQGRRSAYEQYFGPGTRLTVT.

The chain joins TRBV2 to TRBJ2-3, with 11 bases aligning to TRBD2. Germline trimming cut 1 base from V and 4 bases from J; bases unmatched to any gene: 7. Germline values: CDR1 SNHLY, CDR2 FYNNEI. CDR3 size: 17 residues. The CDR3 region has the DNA TGTGCCAGCAGTGAAGGACTAGCGGGACTTAAGGCAGATACGCAGTATTTT. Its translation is CASSEGLAGLKADTQYF.

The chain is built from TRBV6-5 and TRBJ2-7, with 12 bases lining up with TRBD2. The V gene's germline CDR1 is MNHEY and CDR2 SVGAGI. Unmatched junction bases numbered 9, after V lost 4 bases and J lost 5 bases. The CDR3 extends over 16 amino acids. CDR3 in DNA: TGTGCCAGCAGTTCCGTAGCTAGCGGGGGGGCGAACGAGCAGTACTTC. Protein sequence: CASSSVASGGANEQYF.

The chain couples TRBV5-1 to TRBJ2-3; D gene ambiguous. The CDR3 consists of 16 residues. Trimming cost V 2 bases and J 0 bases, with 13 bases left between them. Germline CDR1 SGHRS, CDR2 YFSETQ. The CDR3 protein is CASSLDLDLSTDTQYF. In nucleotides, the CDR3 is TGCGCCAGCAGCTTAGATCTAGACCTTAGCACAGATACGCAGTATTTT.

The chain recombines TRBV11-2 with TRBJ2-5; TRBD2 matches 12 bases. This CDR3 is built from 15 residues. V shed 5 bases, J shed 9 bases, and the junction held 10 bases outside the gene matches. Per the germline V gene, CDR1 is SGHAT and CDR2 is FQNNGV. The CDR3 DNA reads TGTGCCAGCAGCACCTCTAGCGGGGGGGCGTGGGCCCAGTACTTC. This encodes CASSTSSGGAWAQYF.

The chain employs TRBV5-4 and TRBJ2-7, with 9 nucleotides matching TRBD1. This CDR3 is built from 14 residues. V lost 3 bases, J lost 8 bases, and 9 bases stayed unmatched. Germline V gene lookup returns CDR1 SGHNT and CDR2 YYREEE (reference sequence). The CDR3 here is CASSSPGQGSKQYF. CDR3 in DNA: TGTGCCAGCAGCTCGCCGGGACAGGGTTCTAAGCAGTACTTC.

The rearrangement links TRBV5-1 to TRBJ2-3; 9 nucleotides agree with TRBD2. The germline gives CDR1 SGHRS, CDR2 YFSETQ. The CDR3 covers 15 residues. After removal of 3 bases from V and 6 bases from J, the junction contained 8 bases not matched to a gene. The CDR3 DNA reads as TGCGCCAGCAGCTCCCTAGCGGGGTATCGTGATACGCAGTATTTT. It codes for CASSSLAGYRDTQYF.

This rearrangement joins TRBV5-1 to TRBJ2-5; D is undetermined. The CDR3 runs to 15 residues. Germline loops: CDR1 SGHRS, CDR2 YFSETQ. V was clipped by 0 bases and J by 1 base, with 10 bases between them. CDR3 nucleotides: TGCGCCAGCAGCTTGGATGGCGGAATCCAAGAGACCCAGTACTTC. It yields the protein CASSLDGGIQETQYF.

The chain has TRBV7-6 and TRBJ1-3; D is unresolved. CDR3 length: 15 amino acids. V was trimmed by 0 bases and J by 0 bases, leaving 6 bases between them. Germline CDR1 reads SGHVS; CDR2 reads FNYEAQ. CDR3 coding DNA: TGTGCCAGCAGCTTAGCTCACAGCTCTGGAAACACCATATATTTT. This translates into CASSLAHSSGNTIYF.

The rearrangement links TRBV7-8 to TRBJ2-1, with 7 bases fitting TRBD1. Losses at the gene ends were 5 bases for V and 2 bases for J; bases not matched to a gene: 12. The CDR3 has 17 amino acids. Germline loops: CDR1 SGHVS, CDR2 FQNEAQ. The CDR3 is CASSIEPRDRAYNEQFF. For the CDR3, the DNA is TGTGCCAGCAGCATAGAACCCAGAGACAGGGCCTACAATGAGCAGTTCTTC. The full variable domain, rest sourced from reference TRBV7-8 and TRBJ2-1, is GAGVSQSPRYKVAKRGQDVALRCDPISGHVSLFWYQQALGQGPEFLTYFQNEAQLDKSGLPSDRFFAERPEGSVSTLKIQRTQQEDSAVYLCASSIEPRDRAYNEQFFGPGTRLTVL.

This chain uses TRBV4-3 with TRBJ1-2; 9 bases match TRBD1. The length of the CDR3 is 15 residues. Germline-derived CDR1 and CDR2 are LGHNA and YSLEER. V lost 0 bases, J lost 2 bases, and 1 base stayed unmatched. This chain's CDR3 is CASSQEQGANYGYTF. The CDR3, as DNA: TGCGCCAGCAGCCAAGAACAGGGGGCCAACTATGGCTACACCTTC.

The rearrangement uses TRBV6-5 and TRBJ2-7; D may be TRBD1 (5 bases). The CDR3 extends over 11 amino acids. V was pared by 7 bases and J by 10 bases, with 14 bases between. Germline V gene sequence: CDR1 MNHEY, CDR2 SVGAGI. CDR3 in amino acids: CASKDNRIQYF. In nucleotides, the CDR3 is TGTGCCAGCAAGGATAACAGGATACAGTACTTC.

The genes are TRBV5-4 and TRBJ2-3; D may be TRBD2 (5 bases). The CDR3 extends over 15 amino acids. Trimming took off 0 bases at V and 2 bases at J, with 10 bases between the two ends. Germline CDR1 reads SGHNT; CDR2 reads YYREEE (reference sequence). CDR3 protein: CASSLVASNTDTQYF. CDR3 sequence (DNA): TGTGCCAGCAGCTTGGTGGCTAGCAACACAGATACGCAGTATTTT.

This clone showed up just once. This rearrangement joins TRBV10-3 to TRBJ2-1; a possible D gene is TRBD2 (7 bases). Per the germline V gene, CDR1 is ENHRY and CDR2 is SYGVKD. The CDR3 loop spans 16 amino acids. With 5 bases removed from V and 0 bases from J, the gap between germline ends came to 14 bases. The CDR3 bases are TGTGCCATCAGTTTGCCGGGGGGCCACTCCTACAATGAGCAGTTCTTC. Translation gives CAISLPGGHSYNEQFF.

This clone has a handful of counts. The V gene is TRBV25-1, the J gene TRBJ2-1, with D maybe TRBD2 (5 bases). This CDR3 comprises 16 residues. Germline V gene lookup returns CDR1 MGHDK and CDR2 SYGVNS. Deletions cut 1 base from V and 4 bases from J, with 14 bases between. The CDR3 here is CASSEFRGVLYNEQFF. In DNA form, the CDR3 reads TGTGCCAGCAGTGAATTTCGGGGAGTGCTTTACAATGAGCAGTTCTTC.

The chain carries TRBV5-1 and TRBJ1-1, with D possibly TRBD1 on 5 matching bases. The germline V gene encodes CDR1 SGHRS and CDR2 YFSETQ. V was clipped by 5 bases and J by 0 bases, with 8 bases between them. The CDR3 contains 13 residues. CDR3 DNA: TGCGCCAGCAGGACAGATCTGAACACTGAAGCTTTCTTT. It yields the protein CASRTDLNTEAFF. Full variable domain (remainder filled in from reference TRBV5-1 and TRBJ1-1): KAGVTQTPRYLIKTRGQQVTLSCSPISGHRSVSWYQQTPGQGLQFLFEYFSETQRNKGNFPGRFSGRQFSNSRSEMNVSTLELGDSALYLCASRTDLNTEAFFGQGTRLTVV.

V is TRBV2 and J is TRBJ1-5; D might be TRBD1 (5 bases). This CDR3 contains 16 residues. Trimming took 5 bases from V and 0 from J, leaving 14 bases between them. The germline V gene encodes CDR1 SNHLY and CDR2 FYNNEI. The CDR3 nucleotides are TGTGCCAGCAGTCTAATTGGACAAACTAGCAATCAGCCCCAGCATTTT. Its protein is CASSLIGQTSNQPQHF.

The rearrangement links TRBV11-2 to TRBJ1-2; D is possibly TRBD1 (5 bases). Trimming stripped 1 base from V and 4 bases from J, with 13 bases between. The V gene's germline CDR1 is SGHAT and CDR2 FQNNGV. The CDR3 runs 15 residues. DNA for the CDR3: TGTGCCAGCAGCTTAGTCCCACAACAGGCCTATGGCTACACCTTC. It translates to CASSLVPQQAYGYTF.

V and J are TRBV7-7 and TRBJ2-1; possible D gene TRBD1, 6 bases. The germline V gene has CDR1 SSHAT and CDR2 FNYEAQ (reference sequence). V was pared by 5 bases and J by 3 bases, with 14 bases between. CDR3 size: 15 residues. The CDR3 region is CASSATRDNYNEQFF. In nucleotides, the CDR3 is TGTGCCAGCAGCGCGACACGGGACAACTACAATGAGCAGTTCTTC.

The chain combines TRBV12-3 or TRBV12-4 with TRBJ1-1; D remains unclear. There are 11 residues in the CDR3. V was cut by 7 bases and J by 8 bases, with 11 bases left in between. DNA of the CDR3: TGTGCCAGCACTTTTCCCCGGGAAGCTTTCTTT. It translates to CASTFPREAFF.

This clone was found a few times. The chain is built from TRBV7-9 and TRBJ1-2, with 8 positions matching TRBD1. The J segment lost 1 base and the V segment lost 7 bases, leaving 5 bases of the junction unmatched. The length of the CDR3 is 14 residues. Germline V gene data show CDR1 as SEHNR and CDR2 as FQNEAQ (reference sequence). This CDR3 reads CASTRTGRNYGYTF. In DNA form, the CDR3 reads TGTGCCAGCACCAGGACAGGGCGTAACTATGGCTACACCTTC.

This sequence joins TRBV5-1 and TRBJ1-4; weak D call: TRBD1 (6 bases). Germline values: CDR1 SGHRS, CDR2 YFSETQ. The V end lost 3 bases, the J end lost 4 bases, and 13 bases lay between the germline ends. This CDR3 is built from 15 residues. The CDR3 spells CASSSGQLLNEKLFF. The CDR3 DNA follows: TGCGCCAGCAGCTCAGGACAGCTGCTTAATGAAAAACTGTTTTTT.

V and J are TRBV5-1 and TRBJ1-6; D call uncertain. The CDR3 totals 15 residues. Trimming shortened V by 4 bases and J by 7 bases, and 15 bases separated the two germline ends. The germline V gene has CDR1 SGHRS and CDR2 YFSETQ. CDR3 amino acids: CASSPGRLLNSPLHF. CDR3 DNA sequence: TGCGCCAGCAGCCCAGGCCGCCTCCTAAATTCACCCCTCCACTTT.

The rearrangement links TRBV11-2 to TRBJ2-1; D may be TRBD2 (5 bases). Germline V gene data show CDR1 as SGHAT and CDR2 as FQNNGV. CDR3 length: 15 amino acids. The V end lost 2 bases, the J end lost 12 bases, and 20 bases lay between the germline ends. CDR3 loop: CASSLYSSGDIPQFF. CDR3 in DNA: TGTGCCAGCAGCTTATATTCGTCCGGGGATATTCCGCAGTTCTTC.